This T cell receptor beta chain came from a study of cytomegalovirus exposure and HLA in healthy donors. V lost 7 bases to trimming and J lost 0 bases, with 15 bases between them. The CDR3 spans 15 residues. CDR1 is MNHEY and CDR2 is SVGAGI in the germline V gene. The PCR was carried out with 60 Vbeta primers and 13 Jbeta primers. Libraries were prepared by immunoSEQ multiplex PCR; TCRdb keeps only in-frame clonotypes and omits some of them. The table has tens of thousands of clones, under 90% seen once; the top ten hold about a third. The receptor comes from a man in his fifties in good health and CMV-seropositive. Source material: PBMCs. The chain employs TRBV6-5 and TRBJ1-2, with D tentatively TRBD1 (5 bases). The CDR3 nucleotides read TGTGCCAGCAACCCTGGCAGGGCAGCTAACTATGGCTACACCTTC. The encoded protein is CASNPGRAANYGYTF.